This TCR beta chain was recovered during a study of PD-L1 blockade in urothelial cancer. Study-wide background: The researchers analyzed blood 3 weeks (second dose) and 6 weeks after treatment start. General study results and limits: Better survival was forecast by a pretreatment blood TCR clonality below the median. For durable-benefit patients, tumor-associated blood clones expanded more at 3 weeks.

A total of 1 to 8 samples per patient were collected pretreatment and on-treatment. The CDR3 has 15 amino acids. V lost 0 bases and J 5 bases, leaving 11 bases between the germline ends. CDR1 and CDR2 from the germline V gene are LNHNV and YYDKDF (reference sequence). TCRdb keeps only in-frame clones here, not all; method: immunoSEQ multiplex PCR. The data contain roughly 60,000 clones, around 80% of them seen just once; the ten biggest clones take up 4% to 5%. Notes on this clone: Its antigen is not known.

This rearrangement joins TRBV15 to TRBJ1-5; possibly TRBD1 for D (6 bases). The clonotype originates from a man between 65 and 85 years old with urothelial cancer. The source material was PBMCs, sampled around atezolizumab (anti-PD-L1) treatment. CDR3 in amino acids: CATSRDRGSDQPQHF. The CDR3 nucleotides read TGTGCCACCAGCAGAGATAGGGGGAGCGATCAGCCCCAGCATTTT.